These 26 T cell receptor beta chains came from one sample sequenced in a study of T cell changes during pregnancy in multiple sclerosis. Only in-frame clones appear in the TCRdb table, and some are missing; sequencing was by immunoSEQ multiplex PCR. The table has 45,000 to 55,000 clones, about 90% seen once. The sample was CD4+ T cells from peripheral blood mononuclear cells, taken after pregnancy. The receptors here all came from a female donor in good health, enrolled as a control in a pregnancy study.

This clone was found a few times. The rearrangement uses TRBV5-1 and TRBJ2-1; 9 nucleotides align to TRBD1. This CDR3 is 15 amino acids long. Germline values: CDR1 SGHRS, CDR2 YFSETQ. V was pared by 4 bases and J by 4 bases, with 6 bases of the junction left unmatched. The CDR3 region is CASSPATGGYNEQFF. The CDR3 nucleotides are TGCGCCAGCAGCCCCGCGACAGGGGGGTACAATGAGCAGTTCTTC.

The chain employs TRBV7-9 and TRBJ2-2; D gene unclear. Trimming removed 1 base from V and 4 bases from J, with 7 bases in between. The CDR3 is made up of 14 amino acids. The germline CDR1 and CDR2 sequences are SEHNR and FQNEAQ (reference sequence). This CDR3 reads CASSLDTITGELFF. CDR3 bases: TGTGCCAGCAGCTTAGATACTATCACCGGGGAGCTGTTTTTT.

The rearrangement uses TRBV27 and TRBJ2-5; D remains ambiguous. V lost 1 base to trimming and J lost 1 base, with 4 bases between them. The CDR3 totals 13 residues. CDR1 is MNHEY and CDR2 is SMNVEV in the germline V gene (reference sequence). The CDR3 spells CASSLFGQETQYF. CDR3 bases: TGTGCCAGCAGTTTATTCGGCCAAGAGACCCAGTACTTC.

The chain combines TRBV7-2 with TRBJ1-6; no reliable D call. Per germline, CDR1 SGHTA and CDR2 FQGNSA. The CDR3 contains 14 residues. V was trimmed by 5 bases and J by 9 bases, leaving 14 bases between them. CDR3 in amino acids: CASSLDGGRSPLHF. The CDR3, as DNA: TGTGCCAGCAGCCTGGACGGAGGGCGTTCACCCCTCCACTTT.

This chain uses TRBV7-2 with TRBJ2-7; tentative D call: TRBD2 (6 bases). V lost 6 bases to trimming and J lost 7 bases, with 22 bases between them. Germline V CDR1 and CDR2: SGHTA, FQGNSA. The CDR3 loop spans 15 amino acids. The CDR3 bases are TGTGCCAGCAGTCCTGGGGGGAATAGGGCTTGGGAGCAGTACTTC. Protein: CASSPGGNRAWEQYF.

In DNA form, the CDR3 reads TGTGCCAGCGGACAGCCGAATGAAAAACTGTTTTTT. This gives the protein CASGQPNEKLFF. This chain joins TRBV5-8 and TRBJ1-4; D possibly corresponds to TRBD1 (6 bases). The V end was cut by 7 bases, the J end by 5 bases, with 9 bases between. Germline V gene lookup returns CDR1 SGHTS and CDR2 YDEGEE. The CDR3 contains 12 residues.

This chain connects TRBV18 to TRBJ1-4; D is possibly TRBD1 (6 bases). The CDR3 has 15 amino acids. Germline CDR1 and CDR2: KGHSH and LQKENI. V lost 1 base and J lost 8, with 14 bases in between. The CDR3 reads CASSPRQRQGEKLFF. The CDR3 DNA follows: TGTGCCAGCTCACCACGGCAGCGGCAGGGGGAAAAACTGTTTTTT.

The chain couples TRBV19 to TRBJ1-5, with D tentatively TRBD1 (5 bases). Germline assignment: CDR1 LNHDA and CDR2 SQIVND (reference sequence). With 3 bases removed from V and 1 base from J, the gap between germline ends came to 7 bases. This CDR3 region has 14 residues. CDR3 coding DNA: TGTGCCAGTAGTATTAGGGGCAGCAATCAGCCCCAGCATTTT. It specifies CASSIRGSNQPQHF.

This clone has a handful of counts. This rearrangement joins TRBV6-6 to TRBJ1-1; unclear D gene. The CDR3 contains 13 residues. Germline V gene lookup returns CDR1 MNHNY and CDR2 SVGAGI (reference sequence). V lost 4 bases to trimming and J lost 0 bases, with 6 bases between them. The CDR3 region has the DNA TGTGCCAGCAGTTTTTCAGTGAACACTGAAGCTTTCTTT. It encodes CASSFSVNTEAFF.

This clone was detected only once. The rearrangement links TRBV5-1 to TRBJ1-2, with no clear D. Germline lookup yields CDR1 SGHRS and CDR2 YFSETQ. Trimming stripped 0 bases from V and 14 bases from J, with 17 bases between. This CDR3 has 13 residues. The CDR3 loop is CASSLEVGGGETF. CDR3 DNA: TGCGCCAGCAGCTTGGAAGTGGGTGGAGGCGAGACCTTC.

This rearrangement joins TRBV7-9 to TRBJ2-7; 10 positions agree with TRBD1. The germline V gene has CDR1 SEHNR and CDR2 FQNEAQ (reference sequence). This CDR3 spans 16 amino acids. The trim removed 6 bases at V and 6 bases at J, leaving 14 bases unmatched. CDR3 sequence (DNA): TGTGCCAGCAGAGCAATGCGGGGGACAGGGGTCTCCGAGCAGTACTTC. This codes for CASRAMRGTGVSEQYF.

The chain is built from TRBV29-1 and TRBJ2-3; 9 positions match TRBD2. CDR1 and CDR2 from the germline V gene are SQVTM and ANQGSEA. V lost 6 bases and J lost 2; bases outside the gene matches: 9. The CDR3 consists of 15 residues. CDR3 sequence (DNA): TGCAGCGTCCTAGGAGTAGCGGGGGACACAGATACGCAGTATTTT. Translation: CSVLGVAGDTDTQYF.

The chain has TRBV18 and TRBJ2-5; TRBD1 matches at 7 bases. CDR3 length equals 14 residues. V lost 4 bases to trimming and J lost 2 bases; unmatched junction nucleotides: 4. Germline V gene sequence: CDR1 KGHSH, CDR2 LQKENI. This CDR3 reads CASSRGQLQETQYF. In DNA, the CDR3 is TGTGCCAGCTCACGGGGACAGTTACAAGAGACCCAGTACTTC.

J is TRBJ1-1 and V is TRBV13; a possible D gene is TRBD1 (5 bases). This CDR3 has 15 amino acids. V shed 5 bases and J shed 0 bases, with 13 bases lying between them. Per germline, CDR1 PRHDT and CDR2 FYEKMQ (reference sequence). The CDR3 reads CASSRPGVMNTEAFF. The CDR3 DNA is TGTGCCAGCAGCCGCCCGGGGGTGATGAACACTGAAGCTTTCTTT.

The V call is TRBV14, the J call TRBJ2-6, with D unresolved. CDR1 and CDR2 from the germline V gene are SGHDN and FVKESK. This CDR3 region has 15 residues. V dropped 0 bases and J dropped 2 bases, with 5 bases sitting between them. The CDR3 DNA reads TGTGCCAGCAGCCAAGACTATGCTGGGGCCAACGTCCTGACTTTC. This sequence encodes CASSQDYAGANVLTF. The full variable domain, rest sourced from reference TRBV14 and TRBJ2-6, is EAGVTQFPSHSVIEKGQTVTLRCDPISGHDNLYWYRRVMGKEIKFLLHFVKESKQDESGMPNNRFLAERTGGTYSTLKVQPAELEDSGVYFCASSQDYAGANVLTFGAGSRLTVL.

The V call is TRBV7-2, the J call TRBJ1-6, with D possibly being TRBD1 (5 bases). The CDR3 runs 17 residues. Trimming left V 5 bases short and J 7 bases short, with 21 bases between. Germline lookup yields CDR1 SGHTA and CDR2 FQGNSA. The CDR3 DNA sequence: TGTGCCAGCAGCCAGGCGGGCAGGGCGGCGGGGAATTCACCCCTCCACTTT. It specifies CASSQAGRAAGNSPLHF. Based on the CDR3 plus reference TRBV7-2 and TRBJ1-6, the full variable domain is GAGVSQSPSNKVTEKGKDVELRCDPISGHTALYWYRQSLGQGLEFLIYFQGNSAPDKSGLPSDRFSAERTGGSVSTLTIQRTQQEDSAVYLCASSQAGRAAGNSPLHFGNGTRLTVT.

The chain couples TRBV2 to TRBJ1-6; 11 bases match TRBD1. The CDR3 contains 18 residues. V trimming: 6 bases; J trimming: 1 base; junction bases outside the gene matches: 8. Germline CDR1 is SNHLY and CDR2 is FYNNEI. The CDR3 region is CASSRQGQGGSYNSPLHF. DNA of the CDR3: TGTGCCAGCAGCCGTCAGGGACAGGGGGGTTCCTATAATTCACCCCTCCACTTT. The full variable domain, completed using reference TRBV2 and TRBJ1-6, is EPEVTQTPSHQVTQMGQEVILRCVPISNHLYFYWYRQILGQKVEFLVSFYNNEISEKSEIFDDQFSVERPDGSNFTLKIRSTKLEDSAMYFCASSRQGQGGSYNSPLHFGNGTRLTVT.

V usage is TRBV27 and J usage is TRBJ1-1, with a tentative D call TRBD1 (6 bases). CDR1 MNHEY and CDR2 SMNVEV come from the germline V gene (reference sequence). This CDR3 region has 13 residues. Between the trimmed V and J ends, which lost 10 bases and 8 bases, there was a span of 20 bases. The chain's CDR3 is CATLIPGTYEAFF. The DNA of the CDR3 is TGTGCCACCCTTATCCCCGGGACATACGAAGCTTTCTTT.

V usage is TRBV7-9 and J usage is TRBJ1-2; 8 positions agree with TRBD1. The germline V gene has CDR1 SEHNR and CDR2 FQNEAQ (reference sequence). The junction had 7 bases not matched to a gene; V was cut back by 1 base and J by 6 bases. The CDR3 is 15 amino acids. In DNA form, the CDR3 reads TGTGCCAGCAGCTTAGGGGACAGGAAACTAGATGGCTACACCTTC. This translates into CASSLGDRKLDGYTF.

CDR3 sequence: CATHTLRGYTF. The DNA of the CDR3 is TGTGCCACCCACACGCTCCGAGGCTACACCTTC. The chain joins TRBV7-9 to TRBJ1-2; unclear D gene. This CDR3 contains 11 residues. CDR1 and CDR2 from the germline V gene are SEHNR and FQNEAQ (reference sequence). The V end lost 10 bases, the J end lost 8 bases, and 14 bases lay between the germline ends. Combining the CDR3 with reference TRBV7-9 and TRBJ1-2 gives the whole variable domain DTGVSQNPRHKITKRGQNVTFRCDPISEHNRLYWYRQTLGQGPEFLTYFQNEAQLEKSRLLSDRFSAERPKGSFSTLEIQRTEQGDSAMYLCATHTLRGYTFGSGTRLTVV.

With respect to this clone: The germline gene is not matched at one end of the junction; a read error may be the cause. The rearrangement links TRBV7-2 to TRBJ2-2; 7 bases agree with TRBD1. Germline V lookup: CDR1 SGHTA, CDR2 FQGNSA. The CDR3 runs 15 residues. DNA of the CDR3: TGTGCCAGCAGCTTTAACAGGGGAAACACCGAGGAGCTGTTTTTT. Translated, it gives CASSFNRGNTEELFF.

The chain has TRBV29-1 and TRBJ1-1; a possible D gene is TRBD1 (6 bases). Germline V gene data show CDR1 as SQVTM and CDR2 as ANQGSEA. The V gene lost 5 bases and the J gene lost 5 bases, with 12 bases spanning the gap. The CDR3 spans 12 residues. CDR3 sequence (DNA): TGCAGCGTTCAGAAACAGGGAACTGAAGCTTTCTTT. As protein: CSVQKQGTEAFF.

CDR3 protein: CASSLNQGFSGYTF. CDR3 nucleotides: TGTGCCAGCAGCTTGAATCAGGGATTTAGTGGCTACACCTTC. The chain combines TRBV5-4 with TRBJ1-2; TRBD1 might be the D (5 bases). Germline-derived CDR1 and CDR2 are SGHNT and YYREEE (reference sequence). CDR3 size: 14 residues. Trimming took 1 base from V and 7 from J, leaving 14 bases between them. The full variable domain, in which reference TRBV5-4 and TRBJ1-2 provide the parts outside the CDR3, is ETGVTQSPTHLIKTRGQQVTLRCSSQSGHNTVSWYQQALGQGPQFIFQYYREEENGRGNFPPRFSGLQFPNYSSELNVNALELDDSALYLCASSLNQGFSGYTFGSGTRLTVV.

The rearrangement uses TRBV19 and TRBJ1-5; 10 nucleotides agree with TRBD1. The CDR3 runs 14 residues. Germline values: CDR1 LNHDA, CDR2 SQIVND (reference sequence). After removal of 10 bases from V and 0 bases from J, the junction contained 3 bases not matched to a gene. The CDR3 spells CATRQGASNQPQHF. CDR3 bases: TGTGCCACTCGACAGGGGGCTAGCAATCAGCCCCAGCATTTT.

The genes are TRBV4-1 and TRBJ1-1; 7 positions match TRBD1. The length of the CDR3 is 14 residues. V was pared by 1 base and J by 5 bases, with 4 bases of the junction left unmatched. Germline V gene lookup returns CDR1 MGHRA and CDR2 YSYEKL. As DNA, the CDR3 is TGCGCCAGCAGCCAAGTGGGACAGAGGACTGAAGCTTTCTTT. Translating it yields CASSQVGQRTEAFF.

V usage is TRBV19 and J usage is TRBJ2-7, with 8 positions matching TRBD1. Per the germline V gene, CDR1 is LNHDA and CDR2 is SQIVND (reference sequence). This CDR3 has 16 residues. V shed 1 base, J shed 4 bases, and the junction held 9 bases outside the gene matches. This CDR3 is CASSIGPRGRGYEQYF. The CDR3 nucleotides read TGTGCCAGTAGTATAGGCCCCAGGGGGCGCGGGTACGAGCAGTACTTC.